The 28 T cell receptor beta chains reported below all come from one sample, sequenced in a study of blood T cells in healthy people across ages. The use of a sample-barcoded 5' primer and a J-beta primer mix characterized a second PCR of roughly 6 to 12 cycles. Each CDR3 protein gets one entry after TCRdb re-called the 5' RACE reads with MiXCR. Of around 990,000 distinct CDR3 sequences listed, less than 45% are singletons. Sequences were obtained from blood. These receptors were taken from a man aged 18 to 29 in good health.

About this clonotype itself: Germline is not matched at one junction end, which may reflect a read error. The chain employs TRBV6-1 and TRBJ2-5, with 10 bases matching TRBD1. Germline assignment: CDR1 MNHNS and CDR2 SASEGT. CDR3 length equals 16 residues. CDR3 sequence (DNA): TGTGCCAGCAGTTCTTGGACAGGGGGAGGACAAGCGACCCAGTACTTC. As protein: CASSSWTGGGQATQYF.

V usage is TRBV12-3 or TRBV12-4 and J usage is TRBJ2-2, with a weak D call TRBD1 (6 bases). V lost 5 bases and J 13 bases, leaving 17 bases between the germline ends. The CDR3 has 13 residues. The CDR3 sequence: CASSVRTARGLFF. The CDR3 nucleotides read TGTGCCAGCAGTGTAAGGACAGCGAGGGGGCTGTTTTTT.

This clonotype was observed a few times. This sequence joins TRBV10-3 and TRBJ1-2; a possible D gene is TRBD1 (5 bases). Looked up from germline, CDR1 is ENHRY and CDR2 is SYGVKD. The CDR3 is 13 amino acids. V gave up 6 bases and J gave up 9 bases, with 17 bases separating them. CDR3 region: CAISEGDSSSYTF. The CDR3 DNA follows: TGTGCCATCAGCGAGGGAGACAGCAGCAGCTACACCTTC.

This clonotype was seen at least ten times. J is TRBJ2-7 and V is TRBV6-5; D possibly corresponds to TRBD1 (5 bases). From germline, CDR1 is MNHEY and CDR2 SVGAGI. Trimming shortened V by 5 bases and J by 2 bases, and 7 bases separated the two germline ends. The CDR3 totals 12 residues. The CDR3 loop reads CASSPDTYEQYF. The CDR3 DNA follows: TGTGCCAGCAGTCCGGACACCTACGAGCAGTACTTC.

The sample holds many counts of this clonotype. The rearrangement links TRBV15 to TRBJ2-3; tentatively, D is TRBD2 (6 bases). The CDR3 totals 19 residues. V shed 0 bases and J shed 0 bases, with 19 bases lying between them. The germline gives CDR1 LNHNV, CDR2 YYDKDF (reference sequence). For the CDR3, the DNA is TGTGCCACCAGCAGAGATGAGTTCCCGAGACTAGACAGCACAGATACGCAGTATTTT. This encodes CATSRDEFPRLDSTDTQYF. The complete variable domain, with remaining parts taken from reference TRBV15 and TRBJ2-3, reads DAMVIQNPRYQVTQFGKPVTLSCSQTLNHNVMYWYQQKSSQAPKLLFHYYDKDFNNEADTPDNFQSRRPNTSFCFLDIRSPGLGDTAMYLCATSRDEFPRLDSTDTQYFGPGTRLTVL.

CDR3 nucleotides: TGCAGTGCCTATGAGGCGGCGGGTGCCCCGGGAGAGCAGTACTTC. Translation: CSAYEAAGAPGEQYF. The rearrangement uses TRBV20-1 and TRBJ2-5, with D possibly being TRBD2 (6 bases). CDR1 and CDR2 from the germline V gene are DFQATT and SNEGSKA (reference sequence). The CDR3 extends over 15 amino acids. Trimming left V 6 bases short and J 11 bases short, with 28 bases between.

The CDR3 DNA reads as TGTGCCATCAGTGGAGTACAGGGGGACAATGAGCAGTTCTTC. Translation: CAISGVQGDNEQFF. The J gene is TRBJ2-1, the V gene TRBV10-3, with 8 nucleotides matching TRBD1. The germline V gene encodes CDR1 ENHRY and CDR2 SYGVKD. This CDR3 is 14 amino acids long. The V segment lost 4 bases and the J segment 5 bases; nucleotides outside the gene matches: 4.

The CDR3 protein is CASSQGRDIDEQYF. The CDR3 DNA reads TGCGCCAGCAGCCAAGGCAGGGATATCGACGAGCAGTACTTC. The chain carries TRBV4-3 and TRBJ2-7, with D perhaps matching TRBD1 (5 bases). This CDR3 contains 14 residues. CDR1 LGHNA and CDR2 YSLEER come from the germline V gene. Between the trimmed V and J ends, which lost 1 base and 5 bases, there was a span of 12 bases.

This clonotype was picked up a small number of times. This sequence joins TRBV5-1 and TRBJ1-4; D unresolved. Trimming removed 4 bases from V and 3 bases from J, with 10 bases in between. The CDR3 covers 14 residues. The germline gives CDR1 SGHRS, CDR2 YFSETQ. The CDR3 nucleotides read TGCGCCAGCAGCGAGGGTATGGCTAATGAAAAACTGTTTTTT. Translation: CASSEGMANEKLFF.

The chain combines TRBV7-9 with TRBJ1-1, with D perhaps TRBD1 (5 bases). Deletions cut 2 bases from V and 3 bases from J, with 19 bases between. Germline CDR1 SEHNR, CDR2 FQNEAQ (reference sequence). The CDR3 is 17 amino acids. CDR3 sequence reads: CASSLNGWGGKDTEAFF. The CDR3 DNA sequence: TGTGCCAGCAGCTTAAATGGGTGGGGCGGGAAGGACACTGAAGCTTTCTTT.

This clonotype was counted a few times. The chain joins TRBV10-3 to TRBJ2-7; the match to TRBD2 covers 14 bases. The CDR3 sequence is 18 residues long. The V gene's germline CDR1 is ENHRY and CDR2 SYGVKD. The J segment lost 1 base and the V segment lost 0 bases, leaving 5 bases of the junction unmatched. The CDR3 spells CAISESGLAGAPSYEQYF. CDR3 nucleotides: TGTGCCATCAGTGAGTCGGGACTAGCGGGGGCCCCTTCCTACGAGCAGTACTTC.

This clonotype was seen many times. The J gene is TRBJ2-1, the V gene TRBV25-1; D unresolved. The CDR3 extends over 12 amino acids. V lost 2 bases and J lost 4, with 3 bases in between. Germline V gene sequence: CDR1 MGHDK, CDR2 SYGVNS. CDR3 loop: CASSEMYNEQFF. The CDR3, as DNA: TGTGCCAGCAGTGAAATGTACAATGAGCAGTTCTTC. Variable domain in full (rest from reference TRBV25-1 and TRBJ2-1): EADIYQTPRYLVIGTGKKITLECSQTMGHDKMYWYQQDPGMELHLIHYSYGVNSTEKGDLSSESTVSRIRTEHFPLTLESARPSHTSQYLCASSEMYNEQFFGPGTRLTVL.

The V and J genes are TRBV7-2 and TRBJ1-5; D ambiguous. The V end was cut by 2 bases, the J end by 1 base, with 12 bases between. Germline CDR1 SGHTA, CDR2 FQGNSA. CDR3 size: 16 residues. CDR3 sequence reads: CASSLKSVISNQPQHF. The CDR3, as DNA: TGTGCCAGCAGCTTAAAGTCGGTCATAAGCAATCAGCCCCAGCATTTT.

V is TRBV30 and J is TRBJ2-1; 10 bases agree with TRBD2. CDR3 size: 14 residues. V shed 7 bases and J 7 bases; nucleotides not matched to a gene: 10. The germline V gene has CDR1 GTSNPN and CDR2 SVGIG (reference sequence). The CDR3 loop is CASMSGGAENEQFF. The CDR3 coding sequence is TGTGCCTCGATGAGCGGGGGGGCCGAGAATGAGCAGTTCTTC.

V is TRBV28 and J is TRBJ1-1; D remains ambiguous. The ends were cut back, 8 bases at V and 1 base at J, with 14 bases in the middle. The CDR3 extends over 14 amino acids. Germline V gene data show CDR1 as MDHEN and CDR2 as SYDVKM. The CDR3 nucleotides read TGTGCCAGCGGGCCTTTAAACCGGAACACTGAAGCTTTCTTT. This gives the protein CASGPLNRNTEAFF.

This clonotype was detected only once. The chain carries TRBV13 and TRBJ1-1; 7 bases match TRBD1. Germline trimming cut 5 bases from V and 3 bases from J; bases unmatched to any gene: 9. The length of the CDR3 is 15 residues. Per the germline V gene, CDR1 is PRHDT and CDR2 is FYEKMQ (reference sequence). The CDR3 here is CASSPGKGAYTEAFF. CDR3 DNA: TGTGCCAGCAGCCCCGGTAAGGGGGCCTACACTGAAGCTTTCTTT.

The chain joins TRBV5-1 to TRBJ2-5; possibly TRBD1 or TRBD2 for D (5 bases each). The CDR3 sequence is 14 residues long. Germline-derived CDR1 and CDR2 are SGHRS and YFSETQ. V shed 5 bases and J shed 5 bases, with 16 bases lying between them. CDR3 amino acids: CASSRSSRDETQYF. The CDR3 DNA sequence: TGCGCCAGCAGTCGATCCAGCAGGGACGAGACCCAGTACTTC.

The chain carries TRBV12-3 or TRBV12-4 and TRBJ2-2; 9 nucleotides match TRBD1. V trimming: 4 bases; J trimming: 6 bases; junction bases outside the gene matches: 6. This CDR3 is built from 15 residues. The CDR3: CASSSGTGSAGELFF. CDR3 DNA: TGTGCCAGCAGTTCAGGGACAGGGAGCGCCGGGGAGCTGTTTTTT.

To note about this clonotype: One end of the junction is discordant with germline, which a read error may explain. This chain uses TRBV12-3 or TRBV12-4 with TRBJ2-1; no clear D gene. The CDR3 length is 14 residues. The CDR3 DNA reads TGTGCCAGCAGTGTAGCCCAATCCTACAATGAGCAGTTCTTC. Translation gives CASSVAQSYNEQFF.

At least ten counts were recorded for this clonotype. The V call is TRBV7-2, the J call TRBJ2-3; D perhaps matches TRBD2 (6 bases). This CDR3 has 12 amino acids. V was pared by 8 bases and J by 6 bases, with 12 bases between. Germline V gene sequence: CDR1 SGHTA, CDR2 FQGNSA. CDR3 protein: CASRPGVDTQYF. DNA of the CDR3: TGTGCCAGCCGCCCGGGGGTTGATACGCAGTATTTT.

The chain carries TRBV14 and TRBJ2-1; no clear D gene. The ends were cut back, 1 base at V and 12 bases at J, with 10 bases in the middle. The CDR3 runs to 12 residues. Germline loops: CDR1 SGHDN, CDR2 FVKESK. The CDR3 region has the DNA TGTGCCAGCAGCCAAGTGGCAGACGGGCAGTTCTTC. Protein sequence: CASSQVADGQFF. Supplemented by reference TRBV14 and TRBJ2-1, the full variable domain reads EAGVTQFPSHSVIEKGQTVTLRCDPISGHDNLYWYRRVMGKEIKFLLHFVKESKQDESGMPNNRFLAERTGGTYSTLKVQPAELEDSGVYFCASSQVADGQFFGPGTRLTVL.

The chain recombines TRBV11-2 with TRBJ2-1, with 7 bases matching TRBD2. The J call may be wrong; the DNA end is better matched by TRBJ2-7. This CDR3 region has 15 residues. Germline values: CDR1 SGHAT, CDR2 FQNNGV. In DNA form, the CDR3 reads TGTGCCAGCAGCTTAAGGGAGACAGCGGGGTACGAGCAGTACTTC. Amino acids: CASSLRETAGYEQYF.

This sequence joins TRBV10-3 and TRBJ2-3; D not certain. The V end lost 2 bases, the J end lost 6 bases, and 6 bases lay between the germline ends. The CDR3 totals 12 residues. The germline CDR1 and CDR2 sequences are ENHRY and SYGVKD. The chain's CDR3 is CAISEIMDTQYF. The CDR3 DNA is TGTGCCATCAGTGAGATCATGGATACGCAGTATTTT.

Worth noting for this clonotype: Mismatch with germline at one junction end may stem from a read error. The chain couples TRBV30 to TRBJ2-7, with D tentatively TRBD2 (6 bases). Per germline, CDR1 GTSNPN and CDR2 SVGIG (reference sequence). The CDR3 is 17 residues long. The CDR3 spells CAWSPPPSGTLSYGQYF. For the CDR3, the DNA is TGTGCCTGGAGCCCCCCCCCTTCGGGGACTCTCTCCTACGGGCAGTACTTC.

V gene TRBV4-1 combines with J gene TRBJ2-1; tentative D call: TRBD2 (5 bases). Trimming took 1 base from V and 8 from J, leaving 12 bases between them. Germline V lookup: CDR1 MGHRA, CDR2 YSYEKL. CDR3 length: 14 residues. The CDR3 region has the DNA TGCGCCAGCAGCCAAGTCGTCCGGGGAGATGAGCAGTTCTTC. It translates to CASSQVVRGDEQFF.

This clonotype appeared a single time. The V and J genes are TRBV5-6 and TRBJ1-2; D is possibly TRBD1 (6 bases). V dropped 0 bases and J dropped 8 bases, with 17 bases sitting between them. Germline loops: CDR1 SGHDT, CDR2 YYEEEE. The length of the CDR3 is 15 residues. The CDR3 bases are TGTGCCAGCAGCTTGGGGACAAGGGGGGCCTACGGCTACACCTTC. It translates to CASSLGTRGAYGYTF.

The V and J genes are TRBV4-2 and TRBJ2-4, with 7 positions matching TRBD2. From germline, CDR1 is LGHNA and CDR2 YNFKEQ. The CDR3 runs 15 residues. Trimming removed 0 bases from V and 13 bases from J; junction bases left unmatched: 12. CDR3 loop: CASSQDVWGGGLQYF. CDR3 nucleotides: TGTGCCAGCAGCCAAGATGTGTGGGGGGGAGGGTTGCAGTACTTC.

V gene TRBV28 combines with J gene TRBJ1-2, with D perhaps TRBD1 (6 bases). The CDR3 spans 14 residues. CDR1 is MDHEN, CDR2 SYDVKM, per germline. The ends were cut back, 5 bases at V and 4 bases at J, with 14 bases in the middle. This CDR3 reads CASSPPRGGYGYTF. CDR3 bases: TGTGCCAGCAGTCCGCCGAGGGGGGGCTATGGCTACACCTTC.